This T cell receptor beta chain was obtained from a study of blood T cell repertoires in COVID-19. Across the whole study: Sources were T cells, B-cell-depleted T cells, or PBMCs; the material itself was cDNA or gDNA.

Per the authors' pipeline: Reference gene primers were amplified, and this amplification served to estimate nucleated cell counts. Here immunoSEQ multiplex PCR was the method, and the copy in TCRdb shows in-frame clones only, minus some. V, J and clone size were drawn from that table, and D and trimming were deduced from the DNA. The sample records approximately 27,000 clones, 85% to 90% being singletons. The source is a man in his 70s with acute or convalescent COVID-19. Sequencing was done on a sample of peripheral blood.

Here the CDR3 DNA reads TGTGCCAGCAGTGAAAGACAGTTCAGCGAGCAGTACTTC. The encoded protein is CASSERQFSEQYF. The chain combines TRBV6-1 with TRBJ2-7; TRBD1 is a possible D gene (5 bases). The CDR3 has 13 amino acids. The V gene's germline CDR1 is MNHNS and CDR2 SASEGT. V lost 2 bases and J lost 6, with 11 bases in between.